The 24 T cell receptor beta chains below come from one sample, sequenced in a study of beta chain features in type 1 diabetes. Study-level results: Significant though moderate, a shortening of TCRB CDR3s appeared in all four CD4+ subsets of Type 1 diabetes patients.

As every portion of the isolated RNA was reverse transcribed, the sequencing read expressed TCRB transcripts. Sequencing was performed with immunoSEQ multiplex PCR; in TCRdb, only in-frame clones are kept and a portion is missing. The sample lists 120,000 or so clones, around 16% seen once, with 2.6% in the top ten. Antigens for these TCRs are unknown. Sequenced sample: central memory CD4+ T cells from blood. The receptors derive from a man between 18 and 35 years old with type 1 diabetes.

This clone was detected a few times. The chain carries TRBV7-3 and TRBJ2-1; D call uncertain. The CDR3 sequence is 14 residues long. The V gene lost 2 bases and the J gene lost 4 bases, with 9 bases spanning the gap. CDR1 is SGHTA and CDR2 is FQGTGA in the germline V gene. The CDR3 spells CASSLEVTYNEQFF. Here the CDR3 DNA reads TGTGCCAGCAGCTTAGAGGTAACGTACAATGAGCAGTTCTTC.

This clone was detected many times. This chain joins TRBV29-1 and TRBJ1-2; possible D gene TRBD1, 6 bases. The CDR3 loop spans 12 amino acids. Trimming shortened V by 5 bases and J by 7 bases, and 14 bases separated the two germline ends. Per the germline V gene, CDR1 is SQVTM and CDR2 is ANQGSEA. The CDR3 DNA sequence: TGCAGCGTTATCAGGGGAGACGGTGGCTACACCTTC. Translating gives CSVIRGDGGYTF.

This clone was recorded a few times. CDR3 residues: CASSLGLAGTYEQYF. The CDR3 nucleotides read TGTGCCAGCAGCTTAGGCCTAGCGGGCACTTACGAGCAGTACTTC. This chain links TRBV7-3 with TRBJ2-7; 8 nucleotides line up with TRBD2. From germline, CDR1 is SGHTA and CDR2 FQGTGA. The J segment lost 4 bases and the V segment lost 2 bases, leaving 7 bases of the junction unmatched. The CDR3 extends over 15 amino acids.

This chain joins TRBV2 and TRBJ1-2; the D gene is possibly TRBD1 (6 bases). The CDR3 totals 14 residues. From germline, CDR1 is SNHLY and CDR2 FYNNEI. Trimming cost V 6 bases and J 2 bases, with 13 bases left between them. CDR3 sequence (DNA): TGTGCCAGCAGATCTACAGGGTTCAACTATGGCTACACCTTC. Translating gives CASRSTGFNYGYTF.

The chain's CDR3 is CASRPNELAAFF. The CDR3 DNA sequence: TGTGCCAGCAGGCCCAACGAGTTGGCTGCTTTCTTT. This chain uses TRBV28 with TRBJ1-1; D gene uncertain. The CDR3 is 12 residues long. V gave up 6 bases and J gave up 11 bases, with 16 bases separating them. The germline CDR1 and CDR2 sequences are MDHEN and SYDVKM.

The chain combines TRBV18 with TRBJ1-5, with a weak D call TRBD1 (5 bases). The germline V gene encodes CDR1 KGHSH and CDR2 LQKENI. This CDR3 region has 16 residues. Trimming cost V 3 bases and J 4 bases, with 16 bases left between them. The CDR3: CASSPSGGTINQPQHF. The CDR3 nucleotides are TGTGCCAGCTCACCGTCCGGGGGGACGATAAATCAGCCCCAGCATTTT.

The chain joins TRBV7-9 to TRBJ2-3; 12 bases align to TRBD2. The CDR3 contains 16 residues. CDR1 SEHNR and CDR2 FQNEAQ come from the germline V gene (reference sequence). With 4 bases clipped from V and 2 bases from J, the junction kept 4 bases outside the gene matches. In DNA form, the CDR3 reads TGTGCCAGCAGCTGGACTAGCGGGGCCCTCACAGATACGCAGTATTTT. Translating gives CASSWTSGALTDTQYF.

In nucleotides, the CDR3 is TGCGCCAGCAGCGAATCAGAAGACTCCTACAATGAGCAGTTCTTC. Protein: CASSESEDSYNEQFF. The rearrangement joins TRBV5-1 to TRBJ2-1; no definite D call. The CDR3 has 15 residues. Trimming took 4 bases from V and 0 from J, leaving 11 bases between them. The germline V gene has CDR1 SGHRS and CDR2 YFSETQ.

This clone was observed a handful of times. This chain links TRBV6-5 with TRBJ2-7; the D gene is possibly TRBD2 (6 bases). The length of the CDR3 is 14 residues. The V gene's germline CDR1 is MNHEY and CDR2 SVGAGI. V lost 5 bases and J 2 bases, leaving 13 bases between the germline ends. CDR3 coding DNA: TGTGCCAGCAGTCGGGGGATAAACCCCTACGAGCAGTACTTC. This encodes CASSRGINPYEQYF.

In this sample, this clone turned up a few times. The genes are TRBV7-2 and TRBJ2-3; 7 bases line up with TRBD2. V shed 3 bases, J shed 0 bases, and the junction held 9 bases outside the gene matches. Per germline, CDR1 SGHTA and CDR2 FQGNSA. There are 17 residues in the CDR3. CDR3: CASSLALLAPSTDTQYF. Here the CDR3 DNA reads TGTGCCAGCAGCTTGGCGTTACTAGCGCCTAGCACAGATACGCAGTATTTT.

In this sample, this clone turned up many times. V is TRBV2 and J is TRBJ2-7; 11 bases are a match to TRBD2. Germline V gene data show CDR1 as SNHLY and CDR2 as FYNNEI. V shed 0 bases, J shed 5 bases, and the junction held 3 bases outside the gene matches. This CDR3 spans 15 amino acids. The CDR3 DNA follows: TGTGCCAGCAGTGAAGCGGCTAGCGGGGGGAACGAGCAGTACTTC. Its protein is CASSEAASGGNEQYF.

This clone is medium-sized. Here the CDR3 reads CASSPYRGMGGELFF. As DNA, the CDR3 is TGTGCCAGCAGCCCTTACAGGGGAATGGGCGGGGAGCTGTTTTTT. This rearrangement joins TRBV5-4 to TRBJ2-2; 7 nucleotides match TRBD1. With V trimmed by 4 bases and J by 7 bases, 10 bases remained unmatched. The CDR3 extends over 15 amino acids. The germline gives CDR1 SGHNT, CDR2 YYREEE (reference sequence).

The V call is TRBV9, the J call TRBJ2-7; 12 bases are a match to TRBD2. Trimming at V came to 0 bases and at J to 4 bases, leaving 2 bases not matched to a gene. Germline CDR1 is SGDLS and CDR2 is YYNGEE. The CDR3 runs to 15 residues. The CDR3 loop is CASSVDLAGGYEQYF. The CDR3 DNA is TGTGCCAGCAGCGTAGACCTAGCGGGGGGGTACGAGCAGTACTTC.

This rearrangement joins TRBV30 to TRBJ2-1; D unclear. V dropped 4 bases and J dropped 10 bases, with 14 bases sitting between them. The CDR3 loop spans 12 amino acids. The V gene's germline CDR1 is GTSNPN and CDR2 SVGIG (reference sequence). This CDR3 is CAWNPSGAEQFF. In DNA, the CDR3 is TGTGCCTGGAATCCATCCGGCGCGGAGCAGTTCTTC.

This rearrangement joins TRBV28 to TRBJ1-2, with D perhaps matching TRBD1 (5 bases). From germline, CDR1 is MDHEN and CDR2 SYDVKM. With 4 bases removed from V and 5 bases from J, the gap between germline ends came to 8 bases. CDR3 length equals 12 residues. The CDR3 protein is CASSWGKYGYTF. CDR3 sequence (DNA): TGTGCCAGCAGTTGGGGGAAGTATGGCTACACCTTC.

Details on this clone: A much larger clone differs by one base, so this may be a read error. This chain joins TRBV7-9 and TRBJ2-7; unclear D gene. This CDR3 region has 11 residues. Germline CDR1 reads SEHNR; CDR2 reads FQNEAQ (reference sequence). Trimming pared 2 bases from V and 5 bases from J, leaving 4 bases between. In DNA form, the CDR3 reads TGTGCCAGCAGCTTATTCGACGAGCAGTACTTC. Protein sequence: CASSLFDEQYF. The full variable domain, rest sourced from reference TRBV7-9 and TRBJ2-7, is DTGVSQNPRHKITKRGQNVTFRCDPISEHNRLYWYRQTLGQGPEFLTYFQNEAQLEKSRLLSDRFSAERPKGSFSTLEIQRTEQGDSAMYLCASSLFDEQYFGPGTRLTVT.

The CDR3 reads CAISLDRAQETQYF. CDR3 DNA sequence: TGTGCCATCAGCCTGGACAGGGCCCAAGAGACCCAGTACTTC. This sequence joins TRBV10-3 and TRBJ2-5; 8 nucleotides match TRBD1. Germline V lookup: CDR1 ENHRY, CDR2 SYGVKD. The V and J ends lost 6 bases and 1 base, in that order; junction bases with no gene match: 4. This CDR3 is 14 amino acids long.

The chain combines TRBV2 with TRBJ1-5; no clear D. With 8 bases removed from V and 2 bases from J, the gap between germline ends came to 13 bases. The CDR3 has 14 amino acids. Germline lookup yields CDR1 SNHLY and CDR2 FYNNEI. Written as DNA, the CDR3 is TGTGCCAGCCTTGACGGTCGGGGCAATCAGCCCCAGCATTTT. Protein sequence: CASLDGRGNQPQHF.

This clone appeared a few times. The rearrangement links TRBV7-9 to TRBJ2-2, with D possibly TRBD1 on 5 matching bases. Germline CDR1 and CDR2: SEHNR and FQNEAQ (reference sequence). V gave up 7 bases and J gave up 2 bases, with 14 bases separating them. CDR3 length: 15 amino acids. In DNA, the CDR3 is TGTGCCAGCACGAAGACAGAGACTAACACCGGGGAGCTGTTTTTT. It encodes CASTKTETNTGELFF.

In its sample, this clone was seen a few times. The rearrangement joins TRBV30 to TRBJ1-3; D ambiguous. This CDR3 region has 13 residues. V was clipped by 1 base and J by 0 bases, with 4 bases between them. Germline V gives CDR1 GTSNPN, CDR2 SVGIG (reference sequence). The CDR3 nucleotides are TGTGCCTGGAGTGAGTACTCTGGAAACACCATATATTTT. This sequence encodes CAWSEYSGNTIYF.

This clone was seen a handful of times. The chain uses TRBV30 and TRBJ2-5; TRBD1 matches at 10 bases. Germline CDR1 reads GTSNPN; CDR2 reads SVGIG (reference sequence). This CDR3 has 13 residues. The junction had 2 bases not matched to a gene; V was cut back by 5 bases and J by 2 bases. The CDR3 nucleotides are TGTGCCTGGGACAGGGGGCATCAAGAGACCCAGTACTTC. Its protein product is CAWDRGHQETQYF.

Only a few counts were recorded for this clone. The gene calls are TRBV29-1 and TRBJ1-4; perhaps TRBD1 as D (5 bases). Germline values: CDR1 SQVTM, CDR2 ANQGSEA. Trimming pared 2 bases from V and 0 bases from J, leaving 13 bases between. This CDR3 contains 16 residues. The CDR3 is CSVESGTAATNEKLFF. The CDR3 bases are TGCAGCGTTGAATCCGGGACGGCAGCAACTAATGAAAAACTGTTTTTT.

This clone was found a few times. The rearrangement uses TRBV18 and TRBJ2-2, with 7 bases identical to TRBD1. Germline lookup yields CDR1 KGHSH and CDR2 LQKENI. Germline trimming cut 1 base from V and 1 base from J; bases unmatched to any gene: 3. This CDR3 has 16 residues. The CDR3 loop is CASSPQGAMNTGELFF. The CDR3 DNA reads as TGTGCCAGCTCACCACAGGGGGCCATGAACACCGGGGAGCTGTTTTTT.

Only a few counts were recorded for this clone. The chain combines TRBV5-1 with TRBJ1-2; D is possibly TRBD1 (5 bases). CDR3 size: 13 residues. Germline V gene sequence: CDR1 SGHRS, CDR2 YFSETQ. V was clipped by 1 base and J by 7 bases, with 11 bases between them. In nucleotides, the CDR3 is TGCGCCAGCAGCTTGACCAGGGACGGTGGCTACACCTTC. This codes for CASSLTRDGGYTF.